A single sample gave rise to the 30 T cell receptor beta chains below, sequenced in a study of glioma-infiltrating T cells. TCR alpha and beta CDR3 regions were amplified from RNA using iRepertoire nested multiplex PCR. From the multiplex PCR reads, TCRdb called clonotypes with MiXCR, one entry per CDR3 protein. The table lists 84,000 or so distinct CDR3 sequences, under 30% of them singletons. The sample consisted of glioma tissue, nonneoplastic brain tissue, or PBMCs (not recorded which). These receptors were taken from a human donor with low-grade glioma or glioblastoma, undergoing nonglioma brain surgery, or in good health (not recorded which).

This chain joins TRBV27 and TRBJ2-7; 8 nucleotides align to TRBD2. V lost 8 bases, J lost 7 bases, and 16 bases stayed unmatched. Germline lookup yields CDR1 MNHEY and CDR2 SMNVEV (reference sequence). The CDR3 sequence is 15 residues long. The CDR3 spells CASSGTSGRWDEQYF. In DNA, the CDR3 is TGTGCCAGCTCCGGGACTAGTGGGAGGTGGGATGAGCAGTACTTC.

This clonotype was seen ten or more times. The V and J genes are TRBV7-2 and TRBJ1-2, with 7 bases aligning to TRBD1. Germline-derived CDR1 and CDR2 are SGHTA and FQGNSA. This CDR3 spans 16 amino acids. Trimming took 3 bases from V and 3 from J; bases not matched to a gene: 10. CDR3 protein: CASSLTGLRGDYGYTF. The CDR3 region has the DNA TGTGCCAGCAGCTTGACAGGGCTCAGGGGAGACTATGGCTACACCTTC.

The genes are TRBV27 and TRBJ2-7, with 9 bases lining up with TRBD1. The germline V gene has CDR1 MNHEY and CDR2 SMNVEV (reference sequence). The V segment lost 5 bases and the J segment 3 bases; nucleotides outside the gene matches: 8. The CDR3 is made up of 15 amino acids. In nucleotides, the CDR3 is TGTGCCAGCAGTCCATTGGACAGGGGAGGCTACGAGCAGTACTTC. Translated, it gives CASSPLDRGGYEQYF.

This clonotype counts as medium-sized. This sequence joins TRBV20-1 and TRBJ1-3; unclear D gene. Trimming removed 0 bases from V and 1 base from J, with 10 bases in between. CDR1 DFQATT and CDR2 SNEGSKA come from the germline V gene (reference sequence). This CDR3 region has 15 residues. CDR3 protein: CSARDRIGSGNTIYF. CDR3 bases: TGCAGTGCTAGAGATCGAATAGGGTCTGGAAACACCATATATTTT.

This clonotype was recorded many times. The V gene is TRBV5-1, the J gene TRBJ1-1; a weak D match, TRBD1 (5 bases). The CDR3 is 15 residues long. V was pared by 0 bases and J by 0 bases, with 9 bases between. CDR1 SGHRS and CDR2 YFSETQ come from the germline V gene. The CDR3 sequence: CASSLDGTMNTEAFF. CDR3 DNA sequence: TGCGCCAGCAGCTTGGATGGGACCATGAACACTGAAGCTTTCTTT. Drawing the rest from reference TRBV5-1 and TRBJ1-1, the complete variable domain is KAGVTQTPRYLIKTRGQQVTLSCSPISGHRSVSWYQQTPGQGLQFLFEYFSETQRNKGNFPGRFSGRQFSNSRSEMNVSTLELGDSALYLCASSLDGTMNTEAFFGQGTRLTVV.

With respect to this clonotype: Mismatch with germline at one junction end may stem from a read error. CDR3 DNA: TGTGCAAGCACCCCCCGGCCCGGTGACAACACTGAAGCTTTCTTT. Translated, it gives CASTPRPGDNTEAFF. The chain has TRBV27 and TRBJ1-1; no clear D. Germline-derived CDR1 and CDR2 are MNHEY and SMNVEV (reference sequence). This CDR3 has 15 amino acids.

This clonotype was counted at least ten times. This sequence joins TRBV6-1 and TRBJ1-4; D unresolved. There are 10 residues in the CDR3. CDR1 MNHNS and CDR2 SASEGT come from the germline V gene. The V end lost 9 bases, the J end lost 8 bases, and 7 bases lay between the germline ends. In DNA form, the CDR3 reads TGTGCCAGGGGGAACGAAAAACTGTTTTTT. This sequence encodes CARGNEKLFF.

The rearrangement links TRBV2 to TRBJ2-2; no firm D call. The CDR3 has 14 residues. Germline assignment: CDR1 SNHLY and CDR2 FYNNEI. V lost 3 bases and J lost 6, with 11 bases in between. For the CDR3, the DNA is TGTGCCAGCAGTGAGTCGCACATTTCCGGGGAGCTGTTTTTT. Protein product: CASSESHISGELFF.

This clonotype appeared a few times. V and J are TRBV5-4 and TRBJ2-3; no firm D call. Germline loops: CDR1 SGHNT, CDR2 YYREEE (reference sequence). The CDR3 length is 14 residues. Trimming left V 0 bases short and J 7 bases short, with 12 bases between. In nucleotides, the CDR3 is TGTGCCAGCAGCTTGGACCCGTCCCTTTATACGCAGTATTTT. This codes for CASSLDPSLYTQYF.

The chain links TRBV5-1 to TRBJ2-5; 9 positions match TRBD2. The length of the CDR3 is 15 residues. V lost 4 bases, J lost 4 bases, and 8 bases stayed unmatched. Germline CDR1 and CDR2: SGHRS and YFSETQ. The CDR3 DNA sequence: TGCGCCAGCAGCCCGGGACTAGCCGATGGAGAGACCCAGTACTTC. It specifies CASSPGLADGETQYF. The entire variable domain, with the rest obtained from reference TRBV5-1 and TRBJ2-5, is as follows: KAGVTQTPRYLIKTRGQQVTLSCSPISGHRSVSWYQQTPGQGLQFLFEYFSETQRNKGNFPGRFSGRQFSNSRSEMNVSTLELGDSALYLCASSPGLADGETQYFGPGTRLLVL.

This clonotype was seen repeatedly, ten times or more. The chain recombines TRBV19 with TRBJ1-5; 10 bases match TRBD1. The germline V gene encodes CDR1 LNHDA and CDR2 SQIVND (reference sequence). With 3 bases clipped from V and 6 bases from J, the junction kept 5 bases outside the gene matches. This CDR3 spans 15 amino acids. The CDR3 DNA reads TGTGCCAGTAGTATGGACAGGGGGTTCGGTCAGCCCCAGCATTTT. Translation: CASSMDRGFGQPQHF.

This clonotype has at least ten counts. The chain carries TRBV19 and TRBJ1-1, with 7 bases matching TRBD1. The CDR3 covers 16 residues. Germline trimming cut 6 bases from V and 1 base from J; bases unmatched to any gene: 11. CDR1 and CDR2 (germline): LNHDA, SQIVND (reference sequence). Here the CDR3 DNA reads TGTGCCAGTAGGAGGGCCGGCAGGGGGGGGAACACTGAAGCTTTCTTT. This gives the protein CASRRAGRGGNTEAFF.

This clonotype was picked up many times. The chain recombines TRBV6-2 or TRBV6-3 with TRBJ2-7; the match to TRBD2 covers 10 bases. J was trimmed by 6 bases and V by 4 bases; bases with no gene match: 6. This CDR3 is 14 amino acids long. CDR1 and CDR2 from the germline V gene are MNHEY and SVGEGT. CDR3 residues: CASSLGLATPEQYF. The DNA for the CDR3 is TGTGCCAGCAGTTTGGGACTAGCGACGCCCGAGCAGTACTTC.

The rearrangement joins TRBV12-3 or TRBV12-4 to TRBJ1-3, with D possibly being TRBD1 (6 bases). V was cut by 1 base and J by 4 bases, with 14 bases left in between. CDR3 size: 16 residues. The CDR3 DNA follows: TGTGCCAGCAGTTTAGAGGGTGGGGGCAGCGGAAACACCATATATTTT. Protein: CASSLEGGGSGNTIYF.

About this clonotype: This may be a read error, as it is one base from a much larger clone. The CDR3 loop is CASSLGSTNTVAFF. The CDR3 bases are TGTGCCAGCAGCTTAGGAAGTACGAACACTGTAGCTTTCTTT. The chain is built from TRBV11-2 and TRBJ1-1, with no clear D. Germline V CDR1 and CDR2: SGHAT, FQNNGV. The CDR3 runs to 14 residues.

By share, this clonotype counts as medium-sized. V usage is TRBV6-1 and J usage is TRBJ1-5, with D maybe TRBD1 (5 bases). Trimming pared 2 bases from V and 4 bases from J, leaving 15 bases between. CDR1 is MNHNS and CDR2 is SASEGT in the germline V gene. CDR3 length: 16 residues. CDR3 sequence: CASSERVQGWNQPQHF. Written as DNA, the CDR3 is TGTGCCAGCAGTGAAAGAGTCCAGGGTTGGAATCAGCCCCAGCATTTT.

This clonotype was found many times. The chain recombines TRBV6-1 with TRBJ1-6; no reliable D call. The CDR3 covers 13 residues. Per germline, CDR1 MNHNS and CDR2 SASEGT. V lost 8 bases and J lost 7, with 12 bases in between. For the CDR3, the DNA is TGTGCCAGCCGCGGGAACGGGAATTCACCCCTCCACTTT. Its protein product is CASRGNGNSPLHF.

On this clonotype itself: A read error may produce the germline difference seen at one junction end. V is TRBV20-1 and J is TRBJ1-5; D call uncertain. The CDR3 consists of 15 residues. The germline V gene encodes CDR1 DFQATT and CDR2 SNEGSKA (reference sequence). CDR3 sequence: CRSRPPGSSNQPQHF. The CDR3 region has the DNA TGCAGATCTAGGCCCCCTGGGTCTAGCAATCAGCCTCAGCATTTT.

This clonotype has more than one count but fewer than ten. A much larger clone lies a single base off, so this may be a read error. The chain joins TRBV7-6 to TRBJ1-4, with a tentative D call TRBD1 (5 bases). CDR3 length: 14 residues. The germline V gene has CDR1 SGHVS and CDR2 FNYEAQ. The DNA for the CDR3 is TGTGCCCGCAGCTTGTCAGGGATTAATGAAAAACTGTTTTTT. Its translation: CARSLSGINEKLFF.

This clonotype was counted a few times. This chain connects TRBV12-3 or TRBV12-4 to TRBJ2-1, with TRBD1 matching over 9 bases. The CDR3 is 17 amino acids. V lost 5 bases to trimming and J lost 2 bases; unmatched junction nucleotides: 10. DNA of the CDR3: TGTGCCAGCAGTCGCCCCTTGGACAGGGGAGCCTACAATGAGCAGTTCTTC. As protein: CASSRPLDRGAYNEQFF.

The rearrangement uses TRBV5-1 and TRBJ2-3, with D tentatively TRBD1 (5 bases). The germline V gene encodes CDR1 SGHRS and CDR2 YFSETQ. The V end was cut by 6 bases, the J end by 2 bases, with 16 bases between. CDR3 length: 15 residues. The CDR3, as DNA: TGCGCCAGCACCGCAGGGTGGGGCATCACAGATACGCAGTATTTT. This gives the protein CASTAGWGITDTQYF.

This clonotype was seen ten or more times. V usage is TRBV4-1 and J usage is TRBJ2-1; D not certain. Trimming cost V 1 base and J 1 base, with 17 bases left between them. The CDR3 length is 18 residues. Germline loops: CDR1 MGHRA, CDR2 YSYEKL. Here the CDR3 DNA reads TGCGCCAGCAGCCAAGTAGTCTCTTCCTCGAGGTCCTACAATGAGCAGTTCTTC. It yields the protein CASSQVVSSSRSYNEQFF.

The sample holds many counts of this clonotype. The chain employs TRBV4-2 and TRBJ2-7, with D possibly being TRBD2 (5 bases). Looked up from germline, CDR1 is LGHNA and CDR2 is YNFKEQ. This CDR3 is 13 amino acids long. The V gene lost 3 bases and the J gene lost 6 bases, with 12 bases spanning the gap. The CDR3 is CASSQQLDGEQYF. CDR3 nucleotides: TGTGCCAGCAGCCAGCAACTAGACGGCGAGCAGTACTTC.

The V gene is TRBV7-2, the J gene TRBJ1-5; D might be TRBD1 (6 bases). Germline V gives CDR1 SGHTA, CDR2 FQGNSA. Trimming took off 5 bases at V and 2 bases at J, with 13 bases between the two ends. The CDR3 covers 15 residues. The CDR3 DNA is TGTGCCAGCAGCCGAACAGGGAGAGGCAATCAGCCCCAGCATTTT. Translation: CASSRTGRGNQPQHF.

This clonotype was recorded at least ten times. The chain carries TRBV6-1 and TRBJ2-3; D possibly corresponds to TRBD2 (6 bases). The CDR3 loop spans 14 amino acids. Trimming pared 2 bases from V and 2 bases from J, leaving 8 bases between. Germline values: CDR1 MNHNS, CDR2 SASEGT. CDR3 sequence (DNA): TGTGCCAGCAGTGAACCGGGAGACACAGATACGCAGTATTTT. It encodes CASSEPGDTDTQYF.

Points on this clonotype: A read error is possible here, since a much larger clone lies one base away. The chain links TRBV15 to TRBJ1-1; D gene unclear. The V and J ends lost 10 bases and 1 base respectively, with 16 bases between them. Germline V gene data show CDR1 as LNHNV and CDR2 as YYDKDF (reference sequence). The CDR3 length is 14 residues. The DNA of the CDR3 is TGTGCCAGCAATCCGGGGAACGAGAACACTGAAGCTTTCTTT. Its translation is CASNPGNENTEAFF.

The chain uses TRBV27 and TRBJ2-7; 8 positions agree with TRBD2. After removal of 1 base from V and 2 bases from J, the junction contained 7 bases not matched to a gene. The CDR3 loop spans 16 amino acids. The germline gives CDR1 MNHEY, CDR2 SMNVEV (reference sequence). The CDR3 is CASSLLLTSGPYEQYF. DNA for the CDR3: TGTGCCAGCAGTTTATTGCTTACTAGCGGTCCCTACGAGCAGTACTTC.

This clonotype came up many times. J is TRBJ2-1 and V is TRBV19; a possible D gene is TRBD1 (5 bases). CDR3 length: 13 residues. Trimming took 4 bases from V and 9 from J, leaving 13 bases between them. Germline values: CDR1 LNHDA, CDR2 SQIVND (reference sequence). The CDR3 DNA sequence: TGTGCCAGTAGTAGGGGTTATAGGGGTGAGCAGTTCTTC. It encodes CASSRGYRGEQFF.

This chain joins TRBV5-4 and TRBJ2-2; 7 bases align to TRBD2. The CDR3 sequence is 13 residues long. Per germline, CDR1 SGHNT and CDR2 YYREEE (reference sequence). The ends lost 5 bases at V and 8 bases at J; junction bases unmatched: 6. The CDR3, as DNA: TGTGCCAGCAGAGCGGGACTATTAGGGGAGCTGTTTTTT. Encoded protein: CASRAGLLGELFF.

This clonotype was seen at least ten times. This chain joins TRBV12-3 or TRBV12-4 and TRBJ1-1; D is unresolved. CDR3 length equals 16 residues. With 6 bases removed from V and 0 bases from J, the gap between germline ends came to 17 bases. CDR3 residues: CASSQQPRHLNTEAFF. The CDR3 DNA sequence: TGTGCCAGCAGCCAGCAGCCAAGGCACTTGAACACTGAAGCTTTCTTT.